Described below is a single T cell receptor beta chain sequence and its context. CDR1 and CDR2 (germline): LNHDA, SQIVND (reference sequence). The CDR3 is 13 amino acids. V gave up 6 bases and J gave up 5 bases, with 10 bases separating them. The sample comes from a study of blood T cell repertoires in COVID-19. Turning to the study itself: Sources were T cells, B-cell-depleted T cells, or PBMCs; the material itself was cDNA or gDNA.

Study members were between about 18 and 100 years old and lived in 24 US regions. Donors in Cohort 3 who had recovered were those with two negative PCRs, healthcare professional clearance, or resolution of their symptoms. Sequencing was performed with immunoSEQ multiplex PCR; in TCRdb, only in-frame clones are kept and a portion is missing. The sample contains around 300,000 clones, 90% of which appear only once. The sequenced sample was PBMCs or T cells enriched from blood (not recorded which). This rearrangement joins TRBV19 to TRBJ2-2; possibly TRBD1 for D (5 bases). This TCR was sampled from a woman aged 30 to 39 who had recovered from COVID-19. CDR3: CASRNRLTGELFF. CDR3 nucleotide sequence: TGTGCCAGTAGGAACAGGCTAACCGGGGAGCTGTTTTTT.